This paragraph reports one T cell receptor (beta chain). This entry belongs to a study of chemoradiotherapy in HPV16-positive cancers. TCRdb's table, derived via immunoSEQ multiplex PCR, lists solely in-frame clones and lacks some. The sample includes about 8,200 clones, 65% to 75% of them seen just once. CDR1 and CDR2 (germline): MNHNY, SVGAGI (reference sequence). This CDR3 is built from 13 residues. V gave up 2 bases and J gave up 5 bases, with 6 bases separating them. The TCR comes from a human donor with HPV-associated anogenital cancer. The V and J genes are TRBV6-6 and TRBJ2-2; D uncertain. The sample in question was tumor tissue, obtained from a patient who underwent chemoradiotherapy. The CDR3 sequence: CASSYQRTGELFF. CDR3 sequence (DNA): TGTGCCAGCAGTTACCAACGTACCGGGGAGCTGTTTTTT.